Below, 18 T cell receptor beta chains from the same sample are listed, as sequenced in a study of cytomegalovirus exposure and HLA in healthy donors. Amplification used 60 Vbeta primers and 13 Jbeta primers. Repertoires were generated with immunoSEQ multiplex PCR, while TCRdb's copy carries only in-frame clones and drops some. The sample lists more than 110,000 clones, 70% occurring once. The sample consisted of PBMCs. The receptors derive from a woman aged 55-70 years in good health and CMV-seropositive.

This clone was detected only a few times. The chain is built from TRBV15 and TRBJ1-4, with 8 positions matching TRBD1. The V and J ends lost 3 bases and 10 bases, in that order; junction bases with no gene match: 13. From germline, CDR1 is LNHNV and CDR2 YYDKDF (reference sequence). This CDR3 has 16 residues. In DNA form, the CDR3 reads TGTGCCACCAGCAGTGGACAGGGTGAATATGAGGGAAAACTGTTTTTT. This codes for CATSSGQGEYEGKLFF.

The rearrangement uses TRBV28 and TRBJ2-6; D remains unclear. This CDR3 has 14 residues. Between the trimmed V and J ends, which lost 4 bases and 2 bases, there was a span of 6 bases. In germline, CDR1 is MDHEN, CDR2 SYDVKM. The CDR3 is CASSSPAGANVLTF. The CDR3 DNA sequence: TGTGCCAGCAGTTCGCCAGCTGGGGCCAACGTCCTGACTTTC.

This clone was seen at least ten times. The chain employs TRBV19 and TRBJ2-1; 10 positions match TRBD2. The CDR3 runs 14 residues. In germline, CDR1 is LNHDA, CDR2 SQIVND (reference sequence). V shed 7 bases and J 10 bases; nucleotides not matched to a gene: 10. The CDR3 reads CASIEASGSREQFF. The CDR3 DNA is TGTGCCAGTATAGAGGCTAGCGGGAGCCGGGAGCAGTTCTTC.

V is TRBV5-5 and J is TRBJ2-7; possible D gene TRBD1, 6 bases. The CDR3 extends over 15 amino acids. V was clipped by 2 bases and J by 2 bases, with 14 bases between them. Germline CDR1 reads SGHKS; CDR2 reads YYEKEE (reference sequence). The CDR3 DNA is TGTGCCAGCAGCTTAAACCCGGACAGCCCCTACGAGCAGTACTTC. It is translated as CASSLNPDSPYEQYF.

For this clone: Other DNA sequences in the sample encode the same CDR3. The gene calls are TRBV20-1 and TRBJ1-1; D unresolved. Trimming pared 3 bases from V and 2 bases from J, leaving 4 bases between. This CDR3 region has 11 residues. Germline CDR1 and CDR2: DFQATT and SNEGSKA (reference sequence). DNA of the CDR3: TGCAGTGCTAGTCAAAACACTGAAGCTTTCTTT. Residues: CSASQNTEAFF.

V and J are TRBV6-1 and TRBJ2-5, with 11 bases fitting TRBD2. CDR1 is MNHNS and CDR2 is SASEGT in the germline V gene. This CDR3 is built from 14 residues. Germline trimming cut 6 bases from V and 4 bases from J; bases unmatched to any gene: 4. The CDR3 here is CASRVAGGVETQYF. CDR3 bases: TGTGCCAGCAGGGTAGCGGGAGGGGTAGAGACCCAGTACTTC.

The chain carries TRBV14 and TRBJ2-7; TRBD2 aligns across 7 bases. CDR3 length: 13 residues. Losses at the gene ends were 4 bases for V and 7 bases for J; bases not matched to a gene: 7. Germline V lookup: CDR1 SGHDN, CDR2 FVKESK. CDR3 bases: TGTGCCAGCAGCCCTAGCGGTGTAGGAGAGCAGTACTTC. This gives the protein CASSPSGVGEQYF. Full variable domain (remainder filled in from reference TRBV14 and TRBJ2-7): EAGVTQFPSHSVIEKGQTVTLRCDPISGHDNLYWYRRVMGKEIKFLLHFVKESKQDESGMPNNRFLAERTGGTYSTLKVQPAELEDSGVYFCASSPSGVGEQYFGPGTRLTVT.

The V and J genes are TRBV5-4 and TRBJ1-1; the match to TRBD1 covers 9 bases. This CDR3 contains 15 residues. J lost 6 bases, V lost 4 bases, and 10 bases had no gene match. Per the germline V gene, CDR1 is SGHNT and CDR2 is YYREEE (reference sequence). In DNA, the CDR3 is TGTGCCAGCAGCATGGTAGGACAGGGGCAAGCTGAAGCTTTCTTT. This gives the protein CASSMVGQGQAEAFF.

V usage is TRBV5-1 and J usage is TRBJ1-1; 11 bases map to TRBD1. Losses at the gene ends were 0 bases for V and 5 bases for J; bases not matched to a gene: 3. In germline, CDR1 is SGHRS, CDR2 YFSETQ. The CDR3 loop spans 15 amino acids. In nucleotides, the CDR3 is TGCGCCAGCAGCTTGGGGGGGACAGGGGGGACTGAAGCTTTCTTT. Protein product: CASSLGGTGGTEAFF.

The chain is built from TRBV28 and TRBJ2-7; D perhaps matches TRBD2 (5 bases). The CDR3 is 11 residues long. CDR1 and CDR2 (germline): MDHEN, SYDVKM. Trimming left V 7 bases short and J 7 bases short, with 11 bases between. The CDR3 DNA is TGTGCCAGCACCTTAACGGGGGAGCAGTACTTC. Amino acids: CASTLTGEQYF.

This clone was observed a single time. This chain uses TRBV28 with TRBJ2-2, with TRBD2 as a possible D gene (5 bases). V was cut by 7 bases and J by 0 bases, with 15 bases left in between. Germline-derived CDR1 and CDR2 are MDHEN and SYDVKM. This CDR3 is 16 amino acids long. The CDR3, as DNA: TGTGCCAGCATTCTCGCCGGGAACTCGAACACCGGGGAGCTGTTTTTT. It encodes CASILAGNSNTGELFF.

This clone was found a few times. The chain joins TRBV5-4 to TRBJ2-7, with 8 bases identical to TRBD2. Per germline, CDR1 SGHNT and CDR2 YYREEE (reference sequence). With 4 bases clipped from V and 0 bases from J, the junction kept 6 bases outside the gene matches. This CDR3 spans 15 amino acids. CDR3 amino acids: CASSPLGTSSYEQYF. CDR3 in DNA: TGTGCCAGCAGCCCTCTCGGGACTAGCTCCTACGAGCAGTACTTC.

The genes are TRBV5-1 and TRBJ2-3; TRBD2 aligns across 7 bases. V lost 4 bases and J lost 4; bases outside the gene matches: 9. The CDR3 totals 15 residues. Germline-derived CDR1 and CDR2 are SGHRS and YFSETQ. The CDR3 DNA reads TGCGCCAGCAGCCCGGGCGGGGGAGCCCCAGATACGCAGTATTTT. It yields the protein CASSPGGGAPDTQYF. Full variable domain (rest looked up from reference TRBV5-1 and TRBJ2-3): KAGVTQTPRYLIKTRGQQVTLSCSPISGHRSVSWYQQTPGQGLQFLFEYFSETQRNKGNFPGRFSGRQFSNSRSEMNVSTLELGDSALYLCASSPGGGAPDTQYFGPGTRLTVL.

The rearrangement joins TRBV7-9 to TRBJ2-7, with a weak D call TRBD1 (6 bases). Germline-derived CDR1 and CDR2 are SEHNR and FQNEAQ (reference sequence). The CDR3 is 14 residues long. V was trimmed by 5 bases and J by 3 bases, leaving 14 bases between them. The CDR3 here is CASSPPTGYYEQYF. The CDR3 DNA reads TGTGCCAGCAGCCCCCCGACAGGATACTACGAGCAGTACTTC.

The V and J genes are TRBV18 and TRBJ2-7; D remains ambiguous. Germline values: CDR1 KGHSH, CDR2 LQKENI. The V gene lost 2 bases and the J gene lost 5 bases, with 7 bases spanning the gap. This CDR3 comprises 12 residues. CDR3 sequence reads: CASSPNGNEQYF. Here the CDR3 DNA reads TGTGCCAGCTCACCAAACGGTAACGAGCAGTACTTC.

For the CDR3, the DNA is TGTGCCAGTAGTATAGTGCAGGTTGGCCAGGATGAGCAGTTCTTC. Amino acids: CASSIVQVGQDEQFF. The gene calls are TRBV19 and TRBJ2-1; D gene unclear. From germline, CDR1 is LNHDA and CDR2 SQIVND (reference sequence). The V end lost 1 base, the J end lost 8 bases, and 15 bases lay between the germline ends. The CDR3 covers 15 residues.

This chain links TRBV7-7 with TRBJ1-3; D perhaps matches TRBD1 (5 bases). Looked up from germline, CDR1 is SSHAT and CDR2 is FNYEAQ (reference sequence). The V end was cut by 1 base, the J end by 0 bases, with 7 bases between. This CDR3 contains 15 residues. Written as DNA, the CDR3 is TGTGCCAGCAGCTTAGGTGACAGCTCTGGAAACACCATATATTTT. Amino acids: CASSLGDSSGNTIYF.

In DNA form, the CDR3 reads TGTGCCTCCAGGCAGCACCAAGAGACCCAGTACTTC. It translates to CASRQHQETQYF. The V gene is TRBV2, the J gene TRBJ2-5; no reliable D call. Trimming removed 11 bases at V and 0 bases at J, with 10 bases between. This CDR3 comprises 12 residues. Germline values: CDR1 SNHLY, CDR2 FYNNEI.